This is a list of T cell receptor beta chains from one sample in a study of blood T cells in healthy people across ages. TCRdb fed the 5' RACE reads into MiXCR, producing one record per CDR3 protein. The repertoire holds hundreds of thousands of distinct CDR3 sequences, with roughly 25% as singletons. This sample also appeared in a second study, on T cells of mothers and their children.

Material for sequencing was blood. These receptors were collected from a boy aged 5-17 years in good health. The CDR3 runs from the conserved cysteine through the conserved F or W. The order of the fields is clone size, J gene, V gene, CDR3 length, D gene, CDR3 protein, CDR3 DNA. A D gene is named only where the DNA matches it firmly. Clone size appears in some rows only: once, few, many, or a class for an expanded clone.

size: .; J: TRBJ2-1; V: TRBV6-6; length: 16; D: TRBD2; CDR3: CASSFPLAGGDNEQFF; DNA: TGTGCCAGCAGTTTCCCTCTAGCCGGGGGGGACAATGAGCAGTTCTTC
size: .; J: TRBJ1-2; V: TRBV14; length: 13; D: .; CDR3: CASSQDIGVGYTF; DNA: TGTGCCAGCAGCCAAGATATTGGCGTCGGCTACACCTTC
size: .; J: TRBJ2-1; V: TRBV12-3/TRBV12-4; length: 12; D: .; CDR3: CASTYHGNEQFF; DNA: TGTGCCAGCACCTACCATGGAAATGAGCAGTTCTTC
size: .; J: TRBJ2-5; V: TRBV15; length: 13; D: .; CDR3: CATSSPRGETQYF; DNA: TGTGCCACCAGCAGTCCGAGGGGCGAGACCCAGTACTTC
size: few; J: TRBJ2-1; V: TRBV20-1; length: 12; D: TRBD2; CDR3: CSAIAGGQEQFF; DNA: TGCAGTGCTATAGCGGGGGGGCAGGAGCAGTTCTTC
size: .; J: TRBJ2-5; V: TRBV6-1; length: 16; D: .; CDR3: CASSPARGTQQETQYF; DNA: TGTGCCAGCAGCCCAGCTAGGGGGACTCAACAAGAGACCCAGTACTTC
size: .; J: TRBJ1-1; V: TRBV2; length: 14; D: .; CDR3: CASSHRVMNTEAFF; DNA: TGTGCCAGCAGCCACAGGGTTATGAACACTGAAGCTTTCTTT
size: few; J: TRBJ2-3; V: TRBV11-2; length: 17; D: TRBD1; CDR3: CASSLGRTGARTGTQYF; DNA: TGTGCCAGCAGCTTAGGGAGGACAGGCGCCCGCACAGGTACGCAGTATTTT
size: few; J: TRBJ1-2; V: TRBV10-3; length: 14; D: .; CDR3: CAISESGSNYGYTF; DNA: TGTGCCATCAGTGAGAGTGGGTCTAACTATGGCTACACCTTC
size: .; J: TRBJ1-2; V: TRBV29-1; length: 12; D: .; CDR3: CSAREANYGYTF; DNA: TGCAGCGCCAGGGAAGCTAACTATGGCTACACCTTC
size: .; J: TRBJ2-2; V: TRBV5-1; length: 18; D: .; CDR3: CASSLDVSGTRGTGELFF; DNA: TGCGCCAGCAGCTTGGATGTCAGCGGTACGCGGGGCACCGGGGAGCTGTTTTTT
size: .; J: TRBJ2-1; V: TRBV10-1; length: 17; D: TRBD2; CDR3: CASSDGLAGPSYNEQFF; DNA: TGCGCCAGCAGTGATGGACTAGCGGGACCCTCCTACAATGAGCAGTTCTTC
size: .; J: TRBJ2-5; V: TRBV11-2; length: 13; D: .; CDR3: CASTPWAEETQYF; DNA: TGCGCCAGCACCCCCTGGGCCGAGGAGACCCAGTACTTC
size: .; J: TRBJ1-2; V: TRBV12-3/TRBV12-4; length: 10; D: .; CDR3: CASSFRGYTF; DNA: TGTGCCAGCAGTTTTCGGGGCTACACCTTC
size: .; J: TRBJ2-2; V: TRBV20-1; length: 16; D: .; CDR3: CSARDLGTGDTGELFF; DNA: TGCAGTGCTAGAGATCTTGGGACGGGGGACACCGGGGAGCTGTTTTTT
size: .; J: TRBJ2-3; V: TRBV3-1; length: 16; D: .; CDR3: CASSQRGQGSTDTQYF; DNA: TGTGCCAGCAGCCAAAGAGGGCAGGGGTCCACAGATACGCAGTATTTT
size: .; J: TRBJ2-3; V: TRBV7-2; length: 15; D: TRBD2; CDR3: CASSLDLAGVDTQYF; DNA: TGTGCCAGCAGCTTAGACCTAGCGGGGGTTGATACGCAGTATTTT
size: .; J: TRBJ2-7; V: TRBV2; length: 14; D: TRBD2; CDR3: CASSKGGELYEQYF; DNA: TGTGCCAGCAGTAAGGGAGGGGAGCTCTACGAGCAGTACTTC
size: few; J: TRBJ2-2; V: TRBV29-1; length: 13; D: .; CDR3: CSVEGPYTGELFF; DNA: TGCAGCGTTGAGGGGCCATACACCGGGGAGCTGTTTTTT
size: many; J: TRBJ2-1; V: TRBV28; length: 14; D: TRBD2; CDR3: CASSSLAGWDEQFF; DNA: TGTGCCAGCAGTTCTCTAGCGGGGTGGGATGAGCAGTTCTTC
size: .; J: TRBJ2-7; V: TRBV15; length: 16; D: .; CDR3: CATSRSHRDTPYEQYF; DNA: TGTGCCACCAGCAGATCGCACCGGGACACTCCCTACGAGCAGTACTTC
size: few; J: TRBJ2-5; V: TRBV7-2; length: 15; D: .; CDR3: CASSLAGRADETQYF; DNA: TGTGCCAGCAGCTTAGCGGGCAGGGCGGACGAGACCCAGTACTTC
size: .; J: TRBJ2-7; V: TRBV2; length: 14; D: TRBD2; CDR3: CASSGGLAVYEQYF; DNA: TGTGCCAGCAGTGGTGGACTAGCCGTCTACGAGCAGTACTTC
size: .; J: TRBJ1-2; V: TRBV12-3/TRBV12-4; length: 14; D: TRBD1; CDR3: CASSYAGTGYGYTF; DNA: TGTGCCAGCAGTTACGCCGGGACAGGGTATGGCTACACCTTC
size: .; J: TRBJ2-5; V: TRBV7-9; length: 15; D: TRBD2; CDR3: CASRSERGGPETQYF; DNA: TGTGCCAGCAGGTCTGAGCGGGGGGGCCCGGAGACCCAGTACTTC
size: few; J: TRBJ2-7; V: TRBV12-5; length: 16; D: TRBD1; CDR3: CASGLVSGTVSYEQYF; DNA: TGTGCTAGTGGTTTGGTTTCGGGGACAGTCTCCTACGAGCAGTACTTC
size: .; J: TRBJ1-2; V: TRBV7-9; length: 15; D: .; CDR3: CASSLDLPAVYGYTF; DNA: TGTGCCAGCAGCTTAGACCTCCCAGCCGTCTATGGCTACACCTTC
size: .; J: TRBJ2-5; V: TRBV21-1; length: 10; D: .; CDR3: CALGRETQYF; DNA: TGTGCCCTTGGGAGGGAGACCCAGTACTTC
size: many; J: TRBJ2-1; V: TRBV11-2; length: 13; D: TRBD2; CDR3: CASSLRGGNEQFF; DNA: TGTGCCAGCAGTTTACGGGGGGGGAATGAGCAGTTCTTC
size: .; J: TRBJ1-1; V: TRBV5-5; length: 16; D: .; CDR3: CASSRITGRLNTEAFF; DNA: TGTGCCAGCAGCCGTATCACCGGGAGACTGAACACTGAAGCTTTCTTT
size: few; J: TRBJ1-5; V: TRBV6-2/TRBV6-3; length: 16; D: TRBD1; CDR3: CASSDQDRGRNQPQHF; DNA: TGTGCCAGCAGTGACCAGGACAGGGGCCGGAATCAGCCCCAGCATTTT
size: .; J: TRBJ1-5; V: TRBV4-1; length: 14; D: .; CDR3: CASSQDEGGQPQHF; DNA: TGCGCCAGCAGCCAAGATGAGGGGGGTCAGCCCCAGCATTTT
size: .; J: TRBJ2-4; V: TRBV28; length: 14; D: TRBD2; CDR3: CASSKGTTLNIQYF; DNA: TGTGCCAGCAGCAAGGGGACTACATTAAACATTCAGTACTTC
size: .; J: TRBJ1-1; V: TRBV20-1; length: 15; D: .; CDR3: CSARISKGIAKVAFF; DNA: TGCAGTGCTAGAATATCTAAGGGTATAGCAAAGGTAGCTTTCTTT
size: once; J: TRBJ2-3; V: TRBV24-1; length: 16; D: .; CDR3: CATSDFRVGPTDTQYF; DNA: TGTGCCACCAGTGATTTTCGGGTCGGTCCCACAGATACGCAGTATTTT
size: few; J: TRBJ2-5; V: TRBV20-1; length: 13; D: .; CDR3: CSASGPNGETQYF; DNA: TGCAGTGCTAGTGGCCCAAACGGGGAGACCCAGTACTTC
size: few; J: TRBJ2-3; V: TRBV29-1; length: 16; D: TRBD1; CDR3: CSVIALTGGTTDTQYF; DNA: TGCAGCGTTATAGCACTCACAGGGGGTACCACAGATACGCAGTATTTT
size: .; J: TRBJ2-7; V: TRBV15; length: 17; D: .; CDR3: CATSRAEGEWLPYEQYF; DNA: TGTGCCACCAGCAGGGCCGAGGGCGAGTGGCTCCCTTACGAGCAGTACTTC
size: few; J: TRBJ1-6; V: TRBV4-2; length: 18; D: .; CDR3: CASSQDGGIPGGNSPLHF; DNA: TGTGCCAGCAGCCAAGATGGAGGCATCCCCGGAGGTAATTCACCCCTCCACTTT
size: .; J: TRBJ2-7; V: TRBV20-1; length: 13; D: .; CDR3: CSARGSATYEQYF; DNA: TGCAGTGCTAGAGGCAGCGCGACCTACGAGCAGTACTTC
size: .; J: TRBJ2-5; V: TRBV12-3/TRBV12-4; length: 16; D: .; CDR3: CASSPGLAAIQETQYF; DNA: TGTGCCAGCAGCCCAGGGTTAGCGGCAATCCAAGAGACCCAGTACTTC
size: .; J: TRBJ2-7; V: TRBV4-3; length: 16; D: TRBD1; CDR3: CASSQDRGTGGYEQYF; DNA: TGCGCCAGCAGCCAAGATCGGGGGACAGGGGGCTACGAGCAGTACTTC